One sample yielded the 5 T cell receptor beta chains listed below, sequenced in a study of OX40 agonist ivuxolimab in advanced cancers. The data were produced by immunoSEQ multiplex PCR, yet TCRdb's version contains in-frame clones alone and is incomplete. Of some 50,000 clones in the sample, approximately 86% are singletons; the top ten hold approximately 10%. The sample in question was CD4+ or CD8+ T cells sorted from blood, obtained in a trial of the OX40 agonist ivuxolimab. These receptors came from an adult with an advanced solid tumor such as melanoma, head and neck, liver or kidney cancer.

The V gene is TRBV25-1, the J gene TRBJ1-4, with D possibly matching TRBD1 (5 bases). Trimming shortened V by 3 bases and J by 4 bases, and 15 bases separated the two germline ends. This CDR3 comprises 16 residues. CDR1 and CDR2 from the germline V gene are MGHDK and SYGVNS. CDR3 in amino acids: CASSERGGADNEKLFF. CDR3 sequence (DNA): TGTGCCAGCAGTGAGCGGGGCGGGGCCGATAATGAAAAACTGTTTTTT.

V usage is TRBV7-9 and J usage is TRBJ2-3; D is unresolved. The CDR3 covers 11 residues. V was pared by 11 bases and J by 7 bases, with 13 bases between. From germline, CDR1 is SEHNR and CDR2 FQNEAQ (reference sequence). The CDR3 DNA is TGTGCCTTTTTTAGTCGAAATACGCAGTATTTT. This translates into CAFFSRNTQYF.

CDR3 protein: CASSNVGLAGDTDTQYF. The CDR3 DNA follows: TGTGCCAGCAGCAATGTGGGACTAGCGGGAGACACAGATACGCAGTATTTT. This chain connects TRBV21-1 to TRBJ2-3; the table gives TRBD2 as D, unverified against the DNA. TRBV21-1 has pseudogene status. CDR3 length equals 17 residues.

The chain has TRBV27 and TRBJ2-5; 8 nucleotides line up with TRBD2. Germline values: CDR1 MNHEY, CDR2 SMNVEV (reference sequence). The J segment lost 5 bases and the V segment lost 5 bases, leaving 4 bases of the junction unmatched. The length of the CDR3 is 13 residues. CDR3 region: CASSPPGGETQYF. In DNA, the CDR3 is TGTGCCAGCAGTCCCCCGGGAGGGGAGACCCAGTACTTC.

The chain joins TRBV7-6 to TRBJ1-1, with D possibly matching TRBD1 (6 bases). Trimming removed 5 bases at V and 2 bases at J, with 15 bases between. Germline lookup yields CDR1 SGHVS and CDR2 FNYEAQ. CDR3 length: 15 residues. DNA for the CDR3: TGTGCCAGCAGCCCCCCGCCGGACAGAAACACTGAAGCTTTCTTT. Its translation is CASSPPPDRNTEAFF.